This T cell receptor (beta chain) was obtained from a study of preoperative IRX-2 immunotherapy in early breast cancer. Produced via immunoSEQ multiplex PCR; TCRdb's table is partial and in-frame only. The table records some 3,400 clones, roughly three quarters of them present only once. Deletions cut 6 bases from V and 8 bases from J, with 13 bases between. CDR1 KGHSH and CDR2 LQKENI come from the germline V gene. CDR3 length equals 13 residues. Stated treatment: preoperative locoregional IRX-2 cytokine immunotherapy. This phase Ib study tested locoregional IRX-2 cytokine immunotherapy given before surgery.

The sample was tumor tissue, taken after IRX-2 immunotherapy. The TCR was taken from a human donor with breast cancer. The chain couples TRBV18 to TRBJ1-4, with D possibly matching TRBD1 (6 bases). The CDR3 DNA reads as TGTGCCAGCTCCGAAACAGGGTCCGAAAAACTGTTTTTT. Translating it yields CASSETGSEKLFF.